One and the same sample provided the 31 T cell receptor beta chains below, sequenced in a study of T cells in Graves' hyperthyroidism and ophthalmopathy. Amplified TCR beta CDR3 regions came from RNA transcripts. Primed by the HTBI set, a first-round RT-PCR was run on the TCR CDR3. TCRdb fed the multiplex PCR reads into MiXCR, producing one record per CDR3 protein. This table holds a few hundred thousand distinct CDR3 sequences, 15% to 18% found once. Input material: blood. These receptors all stem from a woman aged 18-29 years with Graves' hyperthyroidism.

This clonotype was seen only a few times. For the CDR3, the DNA is TGTGCCACCAGCAGAGTAGCGGGGGGGTACAATGAGCAGTTCTTC. This translates into CATSRVAGGYNEQFF. The genes are TRBV15 and TRBJ2-1; the match to TRBD2 covers 11 bases. The CDR3 consists of 15 residues. The V gene's germline CDR1 is LNHNV and CDR2 YYDKDF (reference sequence). The V segment lost 1 base and the J segment 4 bases; nucleotides outside the gene matches: 0. The full variable domain, completed using reference TRBV15 and TRBJ2-1, is DAMVIQNPRYQVTQFGKPVTLSCSQTLNHNVMYWYQQKSSQAPKLLFHYYDKDFNNEADTPDNFQSRRPNTSFCFLDIRSPGLGDTAMYLCATSRVAGGYNEQFFGPGTRLTVL.

In this sample, this clonotype turned up a few times. The CDR3 here is CSVGTSGGYNEQFF. In DNA form, the CDR3 reads TGCAGCGTGGGGACTAGCGGAGGCTACAATGAGCAGTTCTTC. The rearrangement links TRBV29-1 to TRBJ2-1; TRBD2 aligns across 11 bases. The CDR3 extends over 14 amino acids. The germline CDR1 and CDR2 sequences are SQVTM and ANQGSEA. The J segment lost 3 bases and the V segment lost 6 bases, leaving 4 bases of the junction unmatched.

This clonotype was seen at least ten times. J is TRBJ1-5 and V is TRBV12-3 or TRBV12-4; 10 bases fit TRBD1. The junction had 6 bases not matched to a gene; V was cut back by 6 bases and J by 7 bases. CDR3 size: 14 residues. The CDR3 here is CASSRTGGLQPQHF. CDR3 coding DNA: TGTGCCAGCAGCCGGACAGGGGGATTGCAGCCCCAGCATTTT.

This clonotype was recorded many times. CDR3 nucleotides: TGTGCCAGCAGCTTTCCCAGCGGGAGCTCCTACGAGCAGTACTTC. This gives the protein CASSFPSGSSYEQYF. The chain links TRBV11-2 to TRBJ2-7; 8 nucleotides match TRBD2. Germline trimming cut 3 bases from V and 0 bases from J; bases unmatched to any gene: 4. The germline V gene has CDR1 SGHAT and CDR2 FQNNGV. The CDR3 has 15 residues.

This clonotype has at least ten counts. V gene TRBV7-9 combines with J gene TRBJ2-7; TRBD2 might be the D (7 bases). The CDR3 totals 14 residues. Trimming stripped 1 base from V and 5 bases from J, with 12 bases between. CDR1 SEHNR and CDR2 FQNEAQ come from the germline V gene (reference sequence). The DNA of the CDR3 is TGTGCCAGCAGCTTAGGGGGGGGCCCAAACGAGCAGTACTTC. Translated, it gives CASSLGGGPNEQYF.

This clonotype has just a few counts. The CDR3 does not end in the conserved phenylalanine or tryptophan, so this is likely a read error. J is TRBJ2-1 and V is TRBV9; D is unresolved. Deletions cut 0 bases from V and 6 bases from J, with 7 bases between. Germline loops: CDR1 SGDLS, CDR2 YYNGEE. The CDR3 covers 13 residues. The CDR3 reads CASSVGIGNEQFS. The CDR3 nucleotides read TGTGCCAGCAGCGTAGGAATCGGCAATGAGCAGTTCTCC.

The chain couples TRBV29-1 to TRBJ2-5; tentative D call: TRBD1 (6 bases). Germline values: CDR1 SQVTM, CDR2 ANQGSEA. The length of the CDR3 is 15 residues. V was cut by 4 bases and J by 1 base, with 16 bases left in between. The CDR3 is CSVGMMGHLQETQYF. The CDR3 DNA is TGCAGCGTTGGGATGATGGGACATCTCCAAGAGACCCAGTACTTC. The complete variable domain, with remaining parts taken from reference TRBV29-1 and TRBJ2-5, reads SAVISQKPSRDICQRGTSLTIQCQVDSQVTMMFWYRQQPGQSLTLIATANQGSEATYESGFVIDKFPISRPNLTFSTLTVSNMSPEDSSIYLCSVGMMGHLQETQYFGPGTRLLVL.

The chain links TRBV3-1 to TRBJ2-1; TRBD2 aligns across 8 bases. This CDR3 is 17 amino acids long. V was clipped by 0 bases and J by 5 bases; unmatched bases: 9. The germline gives CDR1 LGHDT, CDR2 YNNKEL (reference sequence). DNA of the CDR3: TGTGCCAGCAGCCAAGATGATCCGGGAGGGCCCGACAATGAGCAGTTCTTC. Protein: CASSQDDPGGPDNEQFF.

This clonotype occurred many times. The gene calls are TRBV13 and TRBJ1-2, with TRBD1 matching 9 bases. This CDR3 has 14 amino acids. CDR1 and CDR2 from the germline V gene are PRHDT and FYEKMQ (reference sequence). V dropped 4 bases and J dropped 7; count of bases not matched to a gene: 7. The CDR3 region has the DNA TGTGCCAGCAGCTCGACAGGGGGACCGTCTGGCTACACCTTC. It is translated as CASSSTGGPSGYTF. Combining the CDR3 with reference TRBV13 and TRBJ1-2 gives the whole variable domain AAGVIQSPRHLIKEKRETATLKCYPIPRHDTVYWYQQGPGQDPQFLISFYEKMQSDKGSIPDRFSAQQFSDYHSELNMSSLELGDSALYFCASSSTGGPSGYTFGSGTRLTVV.

This clonotype was seen many times. The V call is TRBV18, the J call TRBJ1-1; D is unclear. Germline V gene lookup returns CDR1 KGHSH and CDR2 LQKENI. V was shortened by 0 bases and J by 6 bases, with 5 bases between the two germline ends. The CDR3 is 12 residues long. The CDR3 reads CASSPPLAEAFF. CDR3 sequence (DNA): TGTGCCAGCTCACCACCATTGGCTGAAGCTTTCTTT.

J is TRBJ2-7 and V is TRBV27; TRBD2 aligns across 7 bases. CDR1 is MNHEY, CDR2 SMNVEV, per germline (reference sequence). This CDR3 spans 13 amino acids. With 3 bases clipped from V and 7 bases from J, the junction kept 6 bases outside the gene matches. The CDR3 DNA sequence: TGTGCCAGCAGTTTGAAGAGCGGGATTGAGCAGTACTTC. Its translation is CASSLKSGIEQYF.

V usage is TRBV28 and J usage is TRBJ2-1; 14 positions match TRBD2. CDR3 length: 16 amino acids. Losses at the gene ends were 9 bases for V and 2 bases for J; bases not matched to a gene: 6. Per the germline V gene, CDR1 is MDHEN and CDR2 is SYDVKM. This CDR3 is CASFGLAGGTYNEQFF. CDR3 DNA: TGTGCCAGTTTTGGACTAGCGGGAGGCACCTACAATGAGCAGTTCTTC.

This clonotype was found many times. This chain connects TRBV6-1 to TRBJ2-7; D gene ambiguous. CDR3 length: 12 amino acids. The V end lost 5 bases, the J end lost 0 bases, and 5 bases lay between the germline ends. From germline, CDR1 is MNHNS and CDR2 SASEGT. The CDR3 DNA reads as TGTGCCAGCAGTTATTACTCCTACGAGCAGTACTTC. Residues: CASSYYSYEQYF.

This clonotype was recorded at least ten times. This chain links TRBV2 with TRBJ2-7; 8 bases agree with TRBD1. Trimming at V came to 6 bases and at J to 2 bases, leaving 6 bases not matched to a gene. CDR1 SNHLY and CDR2 FYNNEI come from the germline V gene. The CDR3 is made up of 14 amino acids. The DNA of the CDR3 is TGTGCCAGCAGCGGGACAGGTATCGCCTACGAGCAGTACTTC. Protein sequence: CASSGTGIAYEQYF.

This clonotype has a count of ten or more. The rearrangement links TRBV28 to TRBJ1-2, with a weak D call TRBD1 (6 bases). V was trimmed by 3 bases and J by 9 bases, leaving 17 bases between them. From germline, CDR1 is MDHEN and CDR2 SYDVKM. The CDR3 length is 14 residues. The CDR3 reads CASSLAQGWISYTF. The DNA for the CDR3 is TGTGCCAGCAGTTTGGCACAGGGTTGGATTAGCTACACCTTC.

V usage is TRBV20-1 and J usage is TRBJ1-6; D not resolved. CDR3 size: 15 residues. Germline CDR1 and CDR2: DFQATT and SNEGSKA (reference sequence). Trimming shortened V by 3 bases and J by 4 bases, and 13 bases separated the two germline ends. As DNA, the CDR3 is TGCAGTGCTAGTTCGGGAGGGCTGTATAATTCACCCCTCCACTTT. Residues: CSASSGGLYNSPLHF.

This clonotype was seen a handful of times. Here the CDR3 reads CSATRLAGGADTQYF. The CDR3 nucleotides read TGCAGTGCTACTAGACTAGCGGGGGGCGCAGATACGCAGTATTTT. The V and J genes are TRBV20-1 and TRBJ2-3; 13 nucleotides line up with TRBD2. The CDR3 covers 15 residues. The trim removed 4 bases at V and 4 bases at J, leaving 5 bases unmatched. Germline V gene data show CDR1 as DFQATT and CDR2 as SNEGSKA (reference sequence).

A remark on this clonotype: This may be a read error: a much more frequent sequence differs by one nucleotide. The V gene is TRBV7-2, the J gene TRBJ2-3; D is unresolved. This CDR3 comprises 15 residues. The V gene lost 8 bases and the J gene lost 2 bases, with 17 bases spanning the gap. CDR1 is SGHTA, CDR2 FQGNSA, per germline. The CDR3 region has the DNA TGTGCCAGCGGCCTGGAAAGGAGAACCACAGATACGCAGTATTTT. It is translated as CASGLERRTTDTQYF.

At least ten counts were recorded for this clonotype. V usage is TRBV7-9 and J usage is TRBJ1-1; 8 bases line up with TRBD1. Trimming removed 4 bases from V and 0 bases from J; junction bases left unmatched: 7. CDR3 size: 16 residues. Germline CDR1 is SEHNR and CDR2 is FQNEAQ (reference sequence). The CDR3 spells CASSSAQGGLNTEAFF. CDR3 sequence (DNA): TGTGCCAGCAGCTCGGCACAGGGGGGCTTGAACACTGAAGCTTTCTTT.

The rearrangement links TRBV20-1 to TRBJ2-5, with 11 bases lining up with TRBD2. The V gene's germline CDR1 is DFQATT and CDR2 SNEGSKA (reference sequence). Trimming cost V 0 bases and J 5 bases; bases outside gene matches: 8. This CDR3 is 16 amino acids long. The CDR3 is CSARDLLAGARETQYF. CDR3 bases: TGCAGTGCTAGAGATCTACTAGCGGGGGCCCGGGAGACCCAGTACTTC.

This clonotype was counted at least ten times. The chain couples TRBV4-2 to TRBJ2-7; 15 bases agree with TRBD2. V shed 4 bases, J shed 5 bases, and the junction held 6 bases outside the gene matches. Germline V gene data show CDR1 as LGHNA and CDR2 as YNFKEQ. CDR3 length: 16 amino acids. The CDR3 reads CASSRGLAGGVHEQYF. The CDR3 DNA reads as TGTGCCAGCAGCCGCGGACTAGCGGGAGGGGTCCACGAGCAGTACTTC.

This clonotype was seen ten or more times. This sequence joins TRBV12-3 or TRBV12-4 and TRBJ2-7; possible D gene TRBD1, 5 bases. CDR3 length equals 13 residues. Trimming took 7 bases from V and 6 from J, leaving 16 bases between them. CDR3 protein: CASTDRQQSEQYF. In DNA form, the CDR3 reads TGTGCCAGCACCGACAGACAGCAATCCGAGCAGTACTTC.

This clonotype was recorded at least ten times. V and J are TRBV7-6 and TRBJ1-1, with TRBD1 matching 9 bases. V shed 5 bases and J 3 bases; nucleotides not matched to a gene: 10. Germline V gene data show CDR1 as SGHVS and CDR2 as FNYEAQ. The CDR3 extends over 16 amino acids. CDR3 nucleotides: TGTGCCAGCAGCGCTCGGACAGGGGCCCTATACACTGAAGCTTTCTTT. The encoded protein is CASSARTGALYTEAFF.

This clonotype was picked up many times. The chain links TRBV11-2 to TRBJ2-7; TRBD1 matches 8 bases. V gave up 0 bases and J gave up 4 bases; unmatched junction bases: 5. Germline CDR1 SGHAT, CDR2 FQNNGV. The CDR3 length is 15 residues. DNA for the CDR3: TGTGCCAGCAGCTTAGAGGGGGACAGGTGGTACGAGCAGTACTTC. As protein: CASSLEGDRWYEQYF.

This clonotype was observed many times. The chain links TRBV2 to TRBJ2-3; TRBD2 matches at 8 bases. Germline V gene lookup returns CDR1 SNHLY and CDR2 FYNNEI. V was pared by 6 bases and J by 3 bases, with 11 bases of the junction left unmatched. The CDR3 length is 16 residues. In DNA form, the CDR3 reads TGTGCCAGCAGCTGGGAGGGGACTAGTCTTACAGATACGCAGTATTTT. It specifies CASSWEGTSLTDTQYF.

This clonotype was seen a few times. The rearrangement links TRBV20-1 to TRBJ2-3; 16 bases fit TRBD2. The germline gives CDR1 DFQATT, CDR2 SNEGSKA (reference sequence). Unmatched junction bases numbered 4, after V lost 3 bases and J lost 4 bases. CDR3 size: 16 residues. The CDR3 nucleotides read TGCAGTGCTAGGGGACTAGCGGGGGGGGAGGCAGATACGCAGTATTTT. Its translation is CSARGLAGGEADTQYF.

The chain carries TRBV9 and TRBJ2-2; D uncertain. V was pared by 2 bases and J by 6 bases, with 2 bases between. There are 11 residues in the CDR3. CDR1 is SGDLS, CDR2 YYNGEE, per germline. CDR3: CASSVPGELFF. The CDR3 DNA reads as TGTGCCAGCAGCGTTCCCGGGGAGCTGTTTTTT.

This clonotype was seen more than once but under ten times. This chain joins TRBV14 and TRBJ2-3; a possible D gene is TRBD2 (5 bases). Trimming took off 8 bases at V and 2 bases at J, with 8 bases between the two ends. Germline V CDR1 and CDR2: SGHDN, FVKESK. The CDR3 runs 12 residues. DNA for the CDR3: TGTGCCAGCGCGGGCAACACAGATACGCAGTATTTT. Protein product: CASAGNTDTQYF.

This clonotype was recorded at least ten times. The chain has TRBV12-3 or TRBV12-4 and TRBJ2-1; TRBD2 matches at 10 bases. This CDR3 is 17 amino acids long. Trimming at V came to 5 bases and at J to 0 bases, leaving 7 bases not matched to a gene. CDR3 in DNA: TGTGCCAGCAGTGGTTTAGCGGGGGGCGTCTCCTACAATGAGCAGTTCTTC. This codes for CASSGLAGGVSYNEQFF.

The table lists this clonotype with many counts. V is TRBV7-3 and J is TRBJ1-6; D is uncertain. Germline-derived CDR1 and CDR2 are SGHTA and FQGTGA. V lost 0 bases, J lost 8 bases, and 11 bases lay in between. This CDR3 region has 15 residues. CDR3 in amino acids: CASSLTLMGDSPLHF. The DNA of the CDR3 is TGTGCCAGCAGCTTAACTCTGATGGGTGATTCACCCCTCCACTTT.

In this sample, this clonotype turned up a few times. The V gene is TRBV24-1, the J gene TRBJ2-3, with D unresolved. Trimming left V 6 bases short and J 5 bases short, with 5 bases between. CDR3 size: 11 residues. Germline V CDR1 and CDR2: KGHDR, SFDVKD. The CDR3 protein is CATSFEDTQYF. CDR3 DNA sequence: TGTGCCACCAGTTTCGAAGATACGCAGTATTTT.